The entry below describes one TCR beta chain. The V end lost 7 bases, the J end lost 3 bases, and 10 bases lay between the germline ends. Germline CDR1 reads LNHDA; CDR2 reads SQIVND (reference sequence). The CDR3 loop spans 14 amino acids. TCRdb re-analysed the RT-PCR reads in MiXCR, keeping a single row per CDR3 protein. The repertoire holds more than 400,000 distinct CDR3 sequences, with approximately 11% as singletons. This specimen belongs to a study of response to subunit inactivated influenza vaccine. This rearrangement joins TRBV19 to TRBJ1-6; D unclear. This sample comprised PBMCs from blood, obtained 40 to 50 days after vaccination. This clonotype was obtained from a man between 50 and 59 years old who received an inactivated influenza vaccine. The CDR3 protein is CASTSGSYNSPLHF. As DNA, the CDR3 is TGTGCCAGTACCAGCGGGAGCTATAATTCACCCCTCCACTTT.